These T cell receptor beta chains were read from a single sample in a study of cytomegalovirus exposure and HLA in healthy donors. Profiled with immunoSEQ multiplex PCR; TCRdb holds only in-frame clones, not every one. The sample includes 180,000 or so clones, over 65% seen only once; the top ten take approximately 1.5%. The sample comprised PBMCs. The receptors derive from a man younger than 30 in good health and CMV-seronegative. Each CDR3 is given with its conserved first and last residue. The D gene is left open where the match is weak. Clone size is not always given. Where it is, it says once, few, many or a class for expanded clones.

J gene: TRBJ1-2; D gene: -; V gene: TRBV6-6; clone size: -; CDR3 protein: CASSIPPRGYTF; CDR3 DNA: TGTGCCAGCAGTATCCCCCCCCGGGGCTACACCTTC
J gene: TRBJ1-2; D gene: -; V gene: TRBV4-3; clone size: few; CDR3 protein: CASSQDRSGYGYTF; CDR3 DNA: TGCGCCAGCAGCCAAGATCGATCAGGTTATGGCTACACCTTC
J gene: TRBJ2-1; D gene: TRBD2; V gene: TRBV11-2; clone size: -; CDR3 protein: CASREAGGVYNEQFF; CDR3 DNA: TGTGCCAGCAGGGAAGCGGGAGGGGTGTACAATGAGCAGTTCTTC
J gene: TRBJ2-4; D gene: TRBD1; V gene: TRBV5-1; clone size: -; CDR3 protein: CASSLGTGSDIQYF; CDR3 DNA: TGCGCCAGCAGCTTGGGGACAGGGTCGGACATTCAGTACTTC
J gene: TRBJ2-5; D gene: -; V gene: TRBV18; clone size: -; CDR3 protein: CASSPPGRIQETQYF; CDR3 DNA: TGTGCCAGCTCACCACCGGGGCGAATACAAGAGACCCAGTACTTC
J gene: TRBJ2-4; D gene: -; V gene: TRBV30; clone size: -; CDR3 protein: CAWSNGNIQYF; CDR3 DNA: TGTGCCTGGAGTAACGGAAACATTCAGTACTTC
J gene: TRBJ1-5; D gene: TRBD1; V gene: TRBV19; clone size: -; CDR3 protein: CASSIESGDRGPWPQHF; CDR3 DNA: TGTGCCAGTAGTATAGAATCTGGGGACAGGGGGCCTTGGCCCCAGCATTTT
J gene: TRBJ2-5; D gene: TRBD2; V gene: TRBV27; clone size: -; CDR3 protein: CASRPKEGGGQQKETQYF; CDR3 DNA: TGTGCCAGCAGGCCAAAAGAGGGCGGGGGGCAACAAAAAGAGACCCAGTACTTC
J gene: TRBJ2-1; D gene: TRBD2; V gene: TRBV7-9; clone size: once; CDR3 protein: CASCKNAGGSNEQFF; CDR3 DNA: TGTGCCAGCTGCAAAAACGCGGGAGGAAGTAATGAGCAGTTCTTC
J gene: TRBJ2-1; D gene: -; V gene: TRBV13; clone size: -; CDR3 protein: CASSLGQTTYNEQFF; CDR3 DNA: TGTGCCAGCAGCCTCGGACAGACGACCTACAATGAGCAGTTCTTC